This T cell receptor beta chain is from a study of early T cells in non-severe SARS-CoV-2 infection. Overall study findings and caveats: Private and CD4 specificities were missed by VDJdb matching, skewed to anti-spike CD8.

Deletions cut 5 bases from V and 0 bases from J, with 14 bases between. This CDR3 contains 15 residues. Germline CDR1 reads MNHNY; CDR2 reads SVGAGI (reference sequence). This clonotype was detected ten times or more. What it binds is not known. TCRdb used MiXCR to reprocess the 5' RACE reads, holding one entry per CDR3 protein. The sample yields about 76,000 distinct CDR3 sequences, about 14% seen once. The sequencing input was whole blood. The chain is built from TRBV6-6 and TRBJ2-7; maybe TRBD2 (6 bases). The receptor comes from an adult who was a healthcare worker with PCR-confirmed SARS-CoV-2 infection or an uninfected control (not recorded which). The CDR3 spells CASSPLAQSSYEQYF. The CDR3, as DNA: TGTGCCAGCAGTCCACTAGCTCAGAGCTCCTACGAGCAGTACTTC.